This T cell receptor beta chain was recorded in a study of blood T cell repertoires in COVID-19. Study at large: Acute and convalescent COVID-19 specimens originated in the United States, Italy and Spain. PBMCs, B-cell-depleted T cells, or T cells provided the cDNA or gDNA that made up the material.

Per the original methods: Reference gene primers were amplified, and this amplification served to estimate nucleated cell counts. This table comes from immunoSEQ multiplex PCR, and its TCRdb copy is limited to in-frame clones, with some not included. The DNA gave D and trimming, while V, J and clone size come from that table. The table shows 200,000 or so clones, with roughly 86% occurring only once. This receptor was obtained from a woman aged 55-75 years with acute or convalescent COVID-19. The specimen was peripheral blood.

CDR3: CASTEKRDLRGEQYF. The CDR3 DNA reads as TGTGCCAGCACCGAAAAGCGGGACCTAAGAGGGGAGCAGTACTTC. This chain uses TRBV7-2 with TRBJ2-7; 7 bases are shared with TRBD2. Germline trimming cut 7 bases from V and 7 bases from J; bases unmatched to any gene: 16. This CDR3 comprises 15 residues. CDR1 is SGHTA and CDR2 is FQGNSA in the germline V gene.